The 18 T cell receptor beta chains in this list originate from one sample, sequenced in a study of T cell responses to AZD1222 COVID-19 vaccine. Data came from immunoSEQ multiplex PCR; TCRdb stores just in-frame clones and leaves some out. This table holds roughly 140,000 clones, almost 90% found once. The input for sequencing was peripheral blood, taken 28 days after the second AZD1222 dose. These receptors came from an adult who received the AZD1222 COVID-19 vaccine.

The rearrangement joins TRBV27 to TRBJ2-5; D possibly corresponds to TRBD2 (6 bases). The germline V gene encodes CDR1 MNHEY and CDR2 SMNVEV (reference sequence). This CDR3 has 13 amino acids. V lost 6 bases to trimming and J lost 1 base, with 9 bases between them. CDR3 nucleotides: TGTGCCAGCAGGGGTAGCGGCCAAGAGACCCAGTACTTC. Translating gives CASRGSGQETQYF.

The chain has TRBV20-1 and TRBJ2-3; 7 nucleotides line up with TRBD2. The CDR3 has 14 amino acids. The trim removed 3 bases at V and 1 base at J, leaving 4 bases unmatched. Germline V CDR1 and CDR2: DFQATT, SNEGSKA (reference sequence). The DNA for the CDR3 is TGCAGTGCTAGTGATCTAGCGGGCACAGATACGCAGTATTTT. Translated: CSASDLAGTDTQYF.

This rearrangement joins TRBV5-1 to TRBJ1-1; tentative D call: TRBD1 (6 bases). Per germline, CDR1 SGHRS and CDR2 YFSETQ. The V end was cut by 4 bases, the J end by 1 base, with 14 bases between. The CDR3 has 15 amino acids. Here the CDR3 reads CASSPRGGANTEAFF. The CDR3, as DNA: TGCGCCAGCAGCCCACGCGGGGGGGCGAACACTGAAGCTTTCTTT.

The V and J genes are TRBV19 and TRBJ2-5; TRBD2 aligns across 13 bases. The V gene's germline CDR1 is LNHDA and CDR2 SQIVND (reference sequence). The V gene end was trimmed by 3 bases and the J gene end by 1 base; junction bases not matched to a gene: 2. The CDR3 has 16 residues. CDR3 bases: TGTGCCAGTAGTATCCGGACTAGCGGGAGCCAAGAGACCCAGTACTTC. Translation gives CASSIRTSGSQETQYF.

The chain carries TRBV28 and TRBJ1-5; D unresolved. Per germline, CDR1 MDHEN and CDR2 SYDVKM. V lost 5 bases to trimming and J lost 3 bases, with 14 bases between them. The CDR3 contains 15 residues. This chain's CDR3 is CASSVPLGANQPQHF. The CDR3 nucleotides read TGTGCCAGCAGTGTCCCCTTGGGTGCCAATCAGCCCCAGCATTTT.

The chain combines TRBV27 with TRBJ2-7, with a tentative D call TRBD2 (6 bases). The CDR3 is 16 residues long. V was cut by 2 bases and J by 6 bases, with 20 bases left in between. CDR1 and CDR2 from the germline V gene are MNHEY and SMNVEV (reference sequence). The CDR3 here is CASSLARGAGRLEQYF. In DNA, the CDR3 is TGTGCCAGCAGTTTAGCGAGAGGAGCCGGGAGACTCGAGCAGTACTTC.

V is TRBV3-1 (or the pseudogene TRBV3-2) and J is TRBJ1-1; 8 bases match TRBD1. Germline values: CDR1 LGHDT, CDR2 YNNKEL (reference sequence). The CDR3 is made up of 18 amino acids. Trimming cost V 4 bases and J 0 bases; bases outside gene matches: 13. The CDR3 nucleotides read TGTGCCAGCAGCCGTGAGGCAGGGGGCGTTTTTATGAACACTGAAGCTTTCTTT. Its translation: CASSREAGGVFMNTEAFF.

A single count supports this clone. The rearrangement uses TRBV28 and TRBJ1-4, with TRBD1 matching over 8 bases. V lost 6 bases to trimming and J lost 0 bases; unmatched junction nucleotides: 9. The germline gives CDR1 MDHEN, CDR2 SYDVKM. The CDR3 runs 17 residues. The CDR3 region has the DNA TGTGCCAGCAGCACTTTCGGACAGGGAACAACTAATGAAAAACTGTTTTTT. Encoded protein: CASSTFGQGTTNEKLFF.

This rearrangement joins TRBV6-5 to TRBJ2-1; no clear D gene. The CDR3 has 15 residues. Trimming took off 8 bases at V and 0 bases at J, with 14 bases between the two ends. CDR1 is MNHEY and CDR2 is SVGAGI in the germline V gene. The CDR3 DNA reads as TGTGCCAGCGGTCTTCCGACCAGCTCCTACAATGAGCAGTTCTTC. Translation gives CASGLPTSSYNEQFF.

This chain connects TRBV5-1 to TRBJ2-2, with 10 bases matching TRBD2. This CDR3 comprises 18 residues. V lost 4 bases, J lost 0 bases, and 9 bases stayed unmatched. The germline gives CDR1 SGHRS, CDR2 YFSETQ. As DNA, the CDR3 is TGCGCCAGCAGCCGTGAGCCTAGCGGGGGTGCGAACACCGGGGAGCTGTTTTTT. Its translation is CASSREPSGGANTGELFF.

The chain combines TRBV14 with TRBJ2-5; possibly TRBD2 for D (6 bases). The germline gives CDR1 SGHDN, CDR2 FVKESK. Deletions cut 3 bases from V and 6 bases from J, with 11 bases between. The CDR3 totals 13 residues. CDR3 coding DNA: TGTGCCAGCAGCCATGGGGGGTTTAAGACCCAGTACTTC. Amino acids: CASSHGGFKTQYF.

This clone was found once. The chain combines TRBV7-2 with TRBJ1-1; TRBD1 matches at 8 bases. Germline trimming cut 5 bases from V and 0 bases from J; bases unmatched to any gene: 8. Germline V gene lookup returns CDR1 SGHTA and CDR2 FQGNSA. The CDR3 extends over 16 amino acids. CDR3 in DNA: TGTGCCAGCAGCCTAATTCCAGGGGGCCTGAACACTGAAGCTTTCTTT. This codes for CASSLIPGGLNTEAFF.

The chain couples TRBV5-6 to TRBJ1-1; D is possibly TRBD1 (5 bases). CDR3 size: 14 residues. The V gene's germline CDR1 is SGHDT and CDR2 YYEEEE. With 4 bases removed from V and 5 bases from J, the gap between germline ends came to 15 bases. CDR3 coding DNA: TGTGCCAGCAGCCCCTTGGGTAGGGGTACTGAAGCTTTCTTT. It encodes CASSPLGRGTEAFF.

The chain is built from TRBV10-3 and TRBJ2-3; 9 positions agree with TRBD2. The V and J ends lost 7 bases and 7 bases, in that order; junction bases with no gene match: 9. This CDR3 comprises 14 residues. Germline V gene lookup returns CDR1 ENHRY and CDR2 SYGVKD. For the CDR3, the DNA is TGTGCCATCAAGTCTGATAGCGGGGGAAATACGCAGTATTTT. Translating gives CAIKSDSGGNTQYF.

This clone was observed a handful of times. The gene calls are TRBV30 and TRBJ2-7, with TRBD2 as a possible D gene (5 bases). This CDR3 has 13 residues. With 0 bases removed from V and 6 bases from J, the gap between germline ends came to 12 bases. The germline gives CDR1 GTSNPN, CDR2 SVGIG (reference sequence). As DNA, the CDR3 is TGTGCCTGGAGTGTACGTTCCGGGGTCGAGCAGTACTTC. Translated, it gives CAWSVRSGVEQYF.

V and J are TRBV14 and TRBJ2-2, with 9 bases aligning to TRBD2. The germline V gene encodes CDR1 SGHDN and CDR2 FVKESK. J gave up 9 bases and V 1 base, and 6 bases lay outside the gene matches. The CDR3 has 15 residues. The CDR3 DNA is TGTGCCAGCAGCCAAGCGGGACTAGCCAGCCGGGAGCTGTTTTTT. This translates into CASSQAGLASRELFF.

This rearrangement joins TRBV5-1 to TRBJ1-1; 7 bases match TRBD1. Germline CDR1 and CDR2: SGHRS and YFSETQ. The CDR3 extends over 15 amino acids. The V and J ends lost 0 bases and 5 bases, in that order; junction bases with no gene match: 7. The CDR3 loop reads CASSLDPTGLTEAFF. The CDR3 nucleotides read TGCGCCAGCAGCTTGGACCCGACAGGGTTGACTGAAGCTTTCTTT.

This chain connects TRBV2 to TRBJ2-3, with TRBD2 matching 7 bases. V lost 4 bases to trimming and J lost 2 bases; unmatched junction nucleotides: 3. In germline, CDR1 is SNHLY, CDR2 FYNNEI. The CDR3 is made up of 14 amino acids. The CDR3 reads CASSGGGTTDTQYF. DNA for the CDR3: TGTGCCAGCAGTGGGGGGGGGACCACAGATACGCAGTATTTT.